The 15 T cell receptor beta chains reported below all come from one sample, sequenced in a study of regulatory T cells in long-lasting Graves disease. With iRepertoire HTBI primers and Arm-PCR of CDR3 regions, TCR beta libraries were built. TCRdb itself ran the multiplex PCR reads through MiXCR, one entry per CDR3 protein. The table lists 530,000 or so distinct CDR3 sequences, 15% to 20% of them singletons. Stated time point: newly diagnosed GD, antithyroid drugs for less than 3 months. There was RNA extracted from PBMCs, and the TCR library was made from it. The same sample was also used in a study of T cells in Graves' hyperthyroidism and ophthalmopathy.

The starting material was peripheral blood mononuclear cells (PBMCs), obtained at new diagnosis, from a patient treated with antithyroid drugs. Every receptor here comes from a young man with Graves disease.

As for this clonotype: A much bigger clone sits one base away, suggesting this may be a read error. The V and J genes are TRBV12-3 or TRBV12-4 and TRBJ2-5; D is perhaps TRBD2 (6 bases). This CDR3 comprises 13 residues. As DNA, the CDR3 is TGTCCCAGCAGACGGGACTACCAAGAGACCCAGTACTTC. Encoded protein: CPSRRDYQETQYF.

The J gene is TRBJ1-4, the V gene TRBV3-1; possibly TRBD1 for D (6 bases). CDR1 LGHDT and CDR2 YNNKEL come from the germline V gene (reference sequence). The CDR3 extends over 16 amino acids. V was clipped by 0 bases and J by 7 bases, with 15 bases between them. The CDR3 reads CASSQDGGEDGEKLFF. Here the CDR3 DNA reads TGTGCCAGCAGCCAAGATGGGGGCGAGGACGGTGAAAAACTGTTTTTT.

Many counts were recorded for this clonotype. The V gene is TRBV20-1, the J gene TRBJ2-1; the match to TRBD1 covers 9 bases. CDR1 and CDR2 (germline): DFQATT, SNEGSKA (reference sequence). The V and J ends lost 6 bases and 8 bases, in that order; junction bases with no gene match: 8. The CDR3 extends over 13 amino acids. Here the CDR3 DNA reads TGCAGTGCGGGGGACAGGGTGTACGATGAGCAGTTCTTC. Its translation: CSAGDRVYDEQFF.

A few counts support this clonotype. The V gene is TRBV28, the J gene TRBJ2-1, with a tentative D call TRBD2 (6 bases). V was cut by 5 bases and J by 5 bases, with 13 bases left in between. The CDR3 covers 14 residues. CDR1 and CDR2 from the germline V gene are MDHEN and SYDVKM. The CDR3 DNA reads TGTGCCAGCAGTCCCGGGACTTCAAACAATGAGCAGTTCTTC. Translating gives CASSPGTSNNEQFF.

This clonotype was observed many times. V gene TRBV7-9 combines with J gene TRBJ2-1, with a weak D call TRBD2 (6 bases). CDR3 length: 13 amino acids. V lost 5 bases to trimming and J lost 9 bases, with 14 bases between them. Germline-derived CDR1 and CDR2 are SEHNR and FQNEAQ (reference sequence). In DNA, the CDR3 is TGTGCCAGCAGCGCAACGGGGACTCCTGAGCAGTTCTTC. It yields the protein CASSATGTPEQFF.

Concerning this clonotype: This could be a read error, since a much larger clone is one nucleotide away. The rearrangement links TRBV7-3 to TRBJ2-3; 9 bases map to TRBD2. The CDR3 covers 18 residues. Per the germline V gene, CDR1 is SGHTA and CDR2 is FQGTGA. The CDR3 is CASSLNVASGRSTDTQCF. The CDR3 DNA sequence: TGTGCCAGCAGCTTAAACGTAGCGAGCGGGAGGTCCACAGATACGCAGTGTTTT.

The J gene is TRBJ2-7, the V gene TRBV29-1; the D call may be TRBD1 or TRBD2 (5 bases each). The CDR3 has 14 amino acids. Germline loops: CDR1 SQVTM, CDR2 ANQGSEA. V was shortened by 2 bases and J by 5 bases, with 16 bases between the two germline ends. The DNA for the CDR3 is TGCAGCGTTGAATTTTCAGGGAGAAGGGACGAGCAGTACTTC. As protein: CSVEFSGRRDEQYF.

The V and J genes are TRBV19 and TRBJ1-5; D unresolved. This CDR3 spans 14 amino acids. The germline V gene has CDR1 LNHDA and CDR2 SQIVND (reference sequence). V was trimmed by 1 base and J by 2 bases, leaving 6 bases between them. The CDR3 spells CASSIVSGNQPQHF. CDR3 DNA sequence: TGTGCCAGTAGTATAGTTTCAGGCAATCAGCCCCAGCATTTT.

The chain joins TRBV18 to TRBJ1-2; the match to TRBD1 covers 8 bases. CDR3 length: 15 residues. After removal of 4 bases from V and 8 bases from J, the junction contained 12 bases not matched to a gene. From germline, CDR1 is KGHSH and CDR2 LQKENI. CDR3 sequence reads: CASSRPDRAMLGYTF. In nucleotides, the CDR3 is TGTGCCAGCTCACGGCCGGACAGGGCGATGTTGGGCTACACCTTC.

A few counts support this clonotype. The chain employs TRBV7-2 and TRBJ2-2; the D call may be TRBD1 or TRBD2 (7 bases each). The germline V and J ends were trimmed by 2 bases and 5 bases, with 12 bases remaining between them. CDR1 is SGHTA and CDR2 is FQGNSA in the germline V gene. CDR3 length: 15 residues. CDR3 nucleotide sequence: TGTGCCAGCAGCTTACCTCAGGGGGGGACCGGGGAGCTGTTTTTT. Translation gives CASSLPQGGTGELFF.

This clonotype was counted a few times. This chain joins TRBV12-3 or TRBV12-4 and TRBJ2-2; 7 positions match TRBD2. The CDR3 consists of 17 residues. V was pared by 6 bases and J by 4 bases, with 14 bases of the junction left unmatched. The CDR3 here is CASSPKLGRAGTGELFF. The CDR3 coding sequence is TGTGCCAGCAGCCCAAAGTTGGGGAGGGCCGGCACCGGGGAGCTGTTTTTT.

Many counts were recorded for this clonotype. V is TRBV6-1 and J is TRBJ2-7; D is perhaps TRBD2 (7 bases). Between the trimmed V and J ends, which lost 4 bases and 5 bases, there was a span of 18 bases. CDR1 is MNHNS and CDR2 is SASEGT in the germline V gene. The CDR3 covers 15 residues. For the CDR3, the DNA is TGTGCCAGCAGTGGGGGGGCGGGAGACACCGACGAGCAGTACTTC. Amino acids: CASSGGAGDTDEQYF.

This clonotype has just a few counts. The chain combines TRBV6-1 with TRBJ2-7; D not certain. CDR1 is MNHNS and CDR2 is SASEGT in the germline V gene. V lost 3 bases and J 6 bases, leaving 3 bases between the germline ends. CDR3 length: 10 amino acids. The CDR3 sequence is CASSDPEQYF. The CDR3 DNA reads TGTGCCAGCAGTGATCCCGAGCAGTACTTC.

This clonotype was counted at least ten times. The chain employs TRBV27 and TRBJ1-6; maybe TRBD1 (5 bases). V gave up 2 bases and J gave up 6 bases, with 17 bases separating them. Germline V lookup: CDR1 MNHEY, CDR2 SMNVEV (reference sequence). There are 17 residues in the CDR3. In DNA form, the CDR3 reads TGTGCCAGCAGTTTAATTGCGTCCACCGGGGGTAATTCACCCCTCCACTTT. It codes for CASSLIASTGGNSPLHF.

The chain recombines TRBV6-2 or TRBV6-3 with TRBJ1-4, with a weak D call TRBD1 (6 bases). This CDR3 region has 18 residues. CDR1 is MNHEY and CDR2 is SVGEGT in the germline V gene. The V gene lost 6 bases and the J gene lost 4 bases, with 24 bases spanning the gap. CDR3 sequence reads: CASSLRATMGHLNEKLFF. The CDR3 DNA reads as TGTGCCAGCAGCCTAAGAGCAACCATGGGACACCTTAATGAAAAACTGTTTTTT.